This T cell receptor (beta chain) stems from a study of neurological immune-mediated disorders. TCRdb ran MiXCR on the 5' RACE reads and lists one entry per CDR3 protein. This repertoire shows just under 60,000 distinct CDR3 sequences, about 2.5% found once; its top ten account for about 3%. This clonotype was observed many times. The sample consisted of PBMCs. The receptor's source is a man in his fifties with multiple sclerosis.

The CDR3 bases are TGTGCCATCAGACCGGGACAGGGGGGGGAGACCCAGTACTTC. Its translation is CAIRPGQGGETQYF. J is TRBJ2-5 and V is TRBV10-3, with TRBD1 matching over 11 bases. This CDR3 is built from 14 residues. J was trimmed by 5 bases and V by 6 bases; bases with no gene match: 5. The germline V gene encodes CDR1 ENHRY and CDR2 SYGVKD.